This is a list of T cell receptor beta chains from one sample in a study of blood T cells in healthy people across ages. TCRdb called the 5' RACE reads again in MiXCR, with one record for every CDR3 protein. Counted here are 1,300,000 or so distinct CDR3 sequences, approximately 63% occurring once; the ten biggest clones make up 6.5% to 8%. Sequencing was performed on blood. The receptors were gathered from a young man in good health. CDR3s include the opening cysteine and the closing phenylalanine or tryptophan. The D gene is left open where the match is weak. Some rows have no size entry. The others give once, few or many, or a class for an expanded clone.

clone_size	j_call	d_call	v_call	cdr3_nt	cdr3_aa
-	TRBJ1-5	-	TRBV6-2/TRBV6-3	TGTGCCAGCAGTTACGTGGGCAGGGGCCTTAGCAATCAGCCCCAGCATTTT	CASSYVGRGLSNQPQHF
-	TRBJ2-7	-	TRBV28	TGTGCCAGCAGTTTAAGGCAGCGCGAGCAGTACTTC	CASSLRQREQYF
few	TRBJ1-2	-	TRBV29-1	TGCAGCGCATACATGGGTTTCTATGGCTACACCTTC	CSAYMGFYGYTF
-	TRBJ1-2	-	TRBV4-1	TGCGCCAGCAGCCAAGCTGTAGGTTTGGGCGACTATGGCTACACCTTC	CASSQAVGLGDYGYTF
-	TRBJ2-1	-	TRBV4-3	TGCGCCAGCAGCCAAGATCTCGCATTTGAGCAGTTCTTC	CASSQDLAFEQFF
once	TRBJ2-1	TRBD2	TRBV5-1	TGCGCCAGCAGCTTGTCGCTAGCGGGAGGGCCGCTCCCCAATGAGCAGTTCTTC	CASSLSLAGGPLPNEQFF
few	TRBJ1-1	TRBD1	TRBV12-3/TRBV12-4	TGTGCCAGCAGTTTAGCCCGGGACAGGGAGGCGGACACTGAAGCTTTCTTT	CASSLARDREADTEAFF
-	TRBJ2-3	-	TRBV6-2/TRBV6-3	TGTGCCAGCAGCCCCACCGTGGGGGTTACGCAGTATTTT	CASSPTVGVTQYF
-	TRBJ2-1	TRBD2	TRBV5-1	TGCGCCAGCAGCTCCGCGGGGGGCCTATACAATGAGCAGTTCTTC	CASSSAGGLYNEQFF
few	TRBJ2-5	TRBD2	TRBV12-3/TRBV12-4	TGTGCCAGCAGTCCACTAGCGGGGTGGGCGCAAGAGACCCAGTACTTC	CASSPLAGWAQETQYF
-	TRBJ2-7	TRBD1	TRBV7-8	TGTGCCAGCCGAGGACAGGGGTTTTACGAGCAGTACTTC	CASRGQGFYEQYF
-	TRBJ2-2	-	TRBV29-1	TGCAGCGCCCGACAGGGAGGAAGGACCGGGGAGCTGTTTTTT	CSARQGGRTGELFF
-	TRBJ1-1	TRBD1	TRBV12-3/TRBV12-4	TGTGCCAGCAGTTTACTCGCAGGGGGCTACACTGAAGCTTTCTTT	CASSLLAGGYTEAFF
-	TRBJ1-2	-	TRBV28	TGTGCCAGCAGTCCCCCATTCTCCTATGGCTACACCTTC	CASSPPFSYGYTF
-	TRBJ1-4	-	TRBV15	TGTGCCACCAGCAGAGATCTGGGGGCAACTAATGAAAAACTGTTTTTT	CATSRDLGATNEKLFF
-	TRBJ1-2	-	TRBV3-1	TGTGCCAGCAGCCAAGTGGGCATGGCGCGAGGCTACACCTTC	CASSQVGMARGYTF
-	TRBJ2-5	TRBD1	TRBV7-9	TGTGCCAGCAGCTTCAGACAGGGGATAGAGACCCAGTACTTC	CASSFRQGIETQYF
-	TRBJ2-4	TRBD2	TRBV4-3	TGCGCCAGCAGGAGAGGAGTTAGCGGGAGGTCGGACATTCAGTACTTC	CASRRGVSGRSDIQYF
-	TRBJ2-7	-	TRBV20-1	TGCAGTGCTAACCAGGGTCCCCACGAGCAGTACTTC	CSANQGPHEQYF
-	TRBJ1-1	-	TRBV20-1	TGCAGTGCTAGCACCCCACTTGGGACTGAAGCTTTCTTT	CSASTPLGTEAFF
-	TRBJ2-5	TRBD1	TRBV29-1	TGCAGCGTTGCTACCGGGGCGGGGACAGGGCCGAAGACCCAGTACTTC	CSVATGAGTGPKTQYF
-	TRBJ2-3	-	TRBV29-1	TGCAGCGTTGAAGGCTGGGGAAACACAGATACGCAGTATTTT	CSVEGWGNTDTQYF
-	TRBJ2-1	TRBD2	TRBV20-1	TGCAGTGCGGCGGGAGCAAACTCCTACAATGAGCAGTTCTTC	CSAAGANSYNEQFF
-	TRBJ1-5	-	TRBV7-2	TGTGCCAGCAGCCTGCTTCGGAGCAATCAGCCCCAGCATTTT	CASSLLRSNQPQHF
-	TRBJ1-4	-	TRBV20-1	TGCAGTGCTACTAACAGACAAACTAATGAAAAACTGTTTTTT	CSATNRQTNEKLFF
many	TRBJ2-4	TRBD1	TRBV2	TGTGCCAGCAGTGGGGACAGGGCGGACATTCAGTACTTC	CASSGDRADIQYF
-	TRBJ2-5	-	TRBV6-5	TGTGCCAGCAGTTACTATCCCTCGGGTTTAGAGCAGTACTTC	CASSYYPSGLEQYF
-	TRBJ2-1	TRBD2	TRBV20-1	TGCAGTGCTAGAGATCGGGCGGGAGATGTCTACAATGAGCAGTTCTTC	CSARDRAGDVYNEQFF
once	TRBJ1-4	-	TRBV27	TGTGCCAGCCCCCCCGAAGGCAATGAAAAACTGTTTTTT	CASPPEGNEKLFF
-	TRBJ2-7	-	TRBV6-1	TGTGCCAGCAGTCCCACGGAGGGTTACTCCTACGAGCAGTACTTC	CASSPTEGYSYEQYF
-	TRBJ2-3	TRBD1	TRBV7-9	TGTGCCAGCAGCTCACGACAGGGGCAGTTGGCAGATACGCAGTATTTT	CASSSRQGQLADTQYF
-	TRBJ1-4	TRBD1	TRBV6-6	TGTGCCAGCAGATGGGGACAGGGGCGTTATAATGAAAAACTGTTTTTT	CASRWGQGRYNEKLFF
-	TRBJ2-1	TRBD2	TRBV7-2	TGTGCCAGCAGCTTAGATAGCGGGCCCACCTACAATGAGCAGTTCTTC	CASSLDSGPTYNEQFF